This T cell receptor (beta chain) was captured in a study of spatial heterogeneity in lung cancer. Losses at the gene ends were 10 bases for V and 2 bases for J; bases not matched to a gene: 7. Germline assignment: CDR1 MNHEY and CDR2 SVGEGT. This CDR3 contains 14 residues. In this sample, this clonotype turned up many times. Described time point: sample taken at primary tumor resection. Tumor, nontumor lung or frozen PBMC supplied whole RNA that was sequenced unsorted. TCRdb ran MiXCR on the 5' RACE reads and lists one entry per CDR3 protein. The sample carries about 48,000 distinct CDR3 sequences, roughly 5% recorded once.

The rearrangement links TRBV6-2 or TRBV6-3 to TRBJ2-1, with 8 bases aligning to TRBD2. The receptor's source is a male donor with early-stage non-small cell lung cancer. The specimen comprised PBMCs, sampled at surgery. This CDR3 reads CATTGTRPYNEQFF. DNA for the CDR3: TGTGCCACCACCGGGACTAGGCCCTACAATGAGCAGTTCTTC.